The next 24 T cell receptor beta chains were all read from a single sample in a study of breast tumors, draining lymph nodes, adjacent tissues. Samples came from axillary lymph nodes draining the breast cancer. Each CDR3 protein gets one entry after TCRdb re-called the multiplex PCR reads with MiXCR. The table records 65,000 to 80,000 distinct CDR3 sequences, roughly 20% of them present only once. Sequences were obtained from axillary lymph node tissue. These receptor sequences come from a female donor with breast cancer. Some clones in this sample may be carry-over from other donors' samples.

This clonotype occurred many times. The chain has TRBV2 and TRBJ1-5; 7 bases agree with TRBD1. The ends lost 4 bases at V and 7 bases at J; junction bases unmatched: 4. Germline CDR1 SNHLY, CDR2 FYNNEI. The CDR3 is made up of 13 amino acids. Here the CDR3 reads CASSGQGGQPQHF. The CDR3 coding sequence is TGTGCCAGCAGTGGACAGGGTGGGCAGCCCCAGCATTTT.

Turning to this clonotype: A much larger clone is a single base away; this may be a read error. The CDR3 is CASSVAEAPTDAQYF. Written as DNA, the CDR3 is TGTGCCAGCAGCGTAGCAGAAGCCCCCACAGATGCGCAGTATTTT. The rearrangement joins TRBV9 to TRBJ2-3; D is ambiguous. This CDR3 is 15 amino acids long. Germline CDR1 and CDR2: SGDLS and YYNGEE.

This clonotype was recorded many times. This chain uses TRBV4-3 with TRBJ1-3; D is perhaps TRBD1 (6 bases). The CDR3 is 16 amino acids. Germline V gives CDR1 LGHNA, CDR2 YSLEER. V was clipped by 0 bases and J by 2 bases, with 11 bases between them. This chain's CDR3 is CASSQDAQGPGNTIYF. CDR3 sequence (DNA): TGCGCCAGCAGCCAAGATGCACAGGGTCCTGGAAACACCATATATTTT.

This clonotype was seen ten or more times. V and J are TRBV7-9 and TRBJ2-3; the match to TRBD1 covers 11 bases. V was clipped by 5 bases and J by 3 bases; unmatched bases: 4. Looked up from germline, CDR1 is SEHNR and CDR2 is FQNEAQ (reference sequence). CDR3 length: 15 residues. The CDR3 loop reads CASSGQGAYTDTQYF. The DNA of the CDR3 is TGTGCCAGCAGCGGACAGGGGGCATATACAGATACGCAGTATTTT.

In this sample, this clonotype turned up many times. The chain links TRBV6-5 to TRBJ1-6; the match to TRBD1 covers 7 bases. CDR3 length: 14 residues. The germline gives CDR1 MNHEY, CDR2 SVGAGI. With V trimmed by 7 bases and J by 5 bases, 5 bases remained unmatched. CDR3 nucleotide sequence: TGTGCCAGCAATCCACAGGGGCATAATTCACCCCTCCACTTT. This encodes CASNPQGHNSPLHF.

In this sample, this clonotype turned up many times. The chain has TRBV20-1 and TRBJ2-7; TRBD2 aligns across 11 bases. Germline CDR1 and CDR2: DFQATT and SNEGSKA (reference sequence). The length of the CDR3 is 15 residues. V was pared by 5 bases and J by 1 base, with 7 bases of the junction left unmatched. The CDR3 protein is CSAPPTSGTSYEQYF. The CDR3 region has the DNA TGCAGTGCTCCCCCGACTAGCGGGACTTCCTACGAGCAGTACTTC.

Many counts were recorded for this clonotype. The chain couples TRBV11-2 to TRBJ2-7; perhaps TRBD1 as D (6 bases). The V end was cut by 1 base, the J end by 4 bases, with 11 bases between. Per the germline V gene, CDR1 is SGHAT and CDR2 is FQNNGV. The CDR3 sequence is 14 residues long. CDR3 sequence reads: CASSLVGGVYEQYF. The CDR3 nucleotides are TGTGCCAGCAGCTTAGTAGGGGGAGTTTACGAGCAGTACTTC.

This clonotype showed up many times. The junction shows a germline mismatch at one end, possibly a read error. V gene TRBV5-1 combines with J gene TRBJ2-2; possible D gene TRBD2, 5 bases. CDR1 and CDR2 from the germline V gene are SGHRS and YFSETQ. This CDR3 spans 15 amino acids. The CDR3 sequence is CASSLGLAGTGELFF. CDR3 sequence (DNA): TGTGCCAGCAGCTTGGGCCTAGCAGGCACCGGGGAGCTGTTTTTT.

This clonotype was observed many times. This chain links TRBV12-3 or TRBV12-4 with TRBJ2-7, with 7 positions matching TRBD1. The CDR3 extends over 14 amino acids. V shed 5 bases and J 2 bases; nucleotides not matched to a gene: 6. The CDR3 nucleotides are TGTGCCAGCAGTCCGACAGGGCCAACCTACGAGCAGTACTTC. This sequence encodes CASSPTGPTYEQYF.

This clonotype was seen repeatedly, ten times or more. This rearrangement joins TRBV12-3 or TRBV12-4 to TRBJ2-5, with 7 nucleotides matching TRBD1. CDR3 length: 14 amino acids. J was trimmed by 5 bases and V by 5 bases; bases with no gene match: 8. CDR3 nucleotide sequence: TGTGCCAGCAGTGCTTCCACAGGGGAGGAGACCCAGTACTTC. Translation gives CASSASTGEETQYF.

Many counts were recorded for this clonotype. This chain joins TRBV5-1 and TRBJ2-2, with D perhaps assigned TRBD1 or TRBD2 (6 bases each). The length of the CDR3 is 16 residues. With 3 bases removed from V and 7 bases from J, the gap between germline ends came to 19 bases. Germline V lookup: CDR1 SGHRS, CDR2 YFSETQ. CDR3 loop: CASSSGAWGVYGELFF. CDR3 coding DNA: TGCGCCAGCAGCTCGGGGGCCTGGGGAGTATACGGGGAGCTGTTTTTT. Based on the CDR3 plus reference TRBV5-1 and TRBJ2-2, the full variable domain is KAGVTQTPRYLIKTRGQQVTLSCSPISGHRSVSWYQQTPGQGLQFLFEYFSETQRNKGNFPGRFSGRQFSNSRSEMNVSTLELGDSALYLCASSSGAWGVYGELFFGEGSRLTVL.

Many counts were recorded for this clonotype. The chain has TRBV9 and TRBJ2-7; 8 bases match TRBD2. Germline V CDR1 and CDR2: SGDLS, YYNGEE. The CDR3 sequence is 15 residues long. V was clipped by 0 bases and J by 5 bases; unmatched bases: 7. CDR3: CASSVEGGRSDEQYF. For the CDR3, the DNA is TGTGCCAGCAGCGTAGAGGGCGGGAGGTCCGACGAGCAGTACTTC.

This clonotype has just a few counts. The V and J genes are TRBV5-1 and TRBJ1-4, with a weak D call TRBD1 (6 bases). CDR3 length equals 15 residues. The V gene's germline CDR1 is SGHRS and CDR2 YFSETQ. Trimming left V 4 bases short and J 0 bases short, with 10 bases between. The CDR3 DNA reads TGCGCCAGCAGCACGGGACATGCAACTAATGAAAAACTGTTTTTT. Its protein product is CASSTGHATNEKLFF.

This clonotype was observed at least ten times. The CDR3 DNA sequence: TGTGCCAGCAGTGAAGCGTTCCTCGGAAGATATGGCTACACCTTC. Amino acids: CASSEAFLGRYGYTF. The chain joins TRBV6-1 to TRBJ1-2, with D unclear. V lost 0 bases to trimming and J lost 5 bases, with 13 bases between them. The CDR3 has 15 amino acids. Germline assignment: CDR1 MNHNS and CDR2 SASEGT.

In its sample, this clonotype was seen many times. The J gene is TRBJ1-5, the V gene TRBV7-9; maybe TRBD1 (5 bases). The V end was cut by 2 bases, the J end by 4 bases, with 12 bases between. This CDR3 has 15 residues. Germline CDR1 SEHNR, CDR2 FQNEAQ (reference sequence). Here the CDR3 DNA reads TGTGCCAGCAGCTTACCGGGGCCCCTAAATCAGCCCCAGCATTTT. It codes for CASSLPGPLNQPQHF.

This clonotype occurred many times. The chain uses TRBV20-1 and TRBJ2-5; maybe TRBD1 (5 bases). V was pared by 3 bases and J by 1 base, with 9 bases between. Germline V gives CDR1 DFQATT, CDR2 SNEGSKA (reference sequence). The CDR3 contains 13 residues. CDR3 loop: CSASRDSQETQYF. In nucleotides, the CDR3 is TGCAGTGCTAGCCGTGACAGCCAAGAGACCCAGTACTTC.

This clonotype has a count of ten or more. For the CDR3, the DNA is TGTGCCAGCAGCTTAGCTACTAAGTCGGGCGAGCAGTACTTC. Translated: CASSLATKSGEQYF. The chain combines TRBV11-2 with TRBJ2-7; D remains unclear. Germline assignment: CDR1 SGHAT and CDR2 FQNNGV. V lost 1 base and J 6 bases, leaving 13 bases between the germline ends. CDR3 length: 14 residues.

This clonotype was observed many times. The chain recombines TRBV9 with TRBJ2-7, with a possible D match to TRBD1 (6 bases). CDR3 length equals 15 residues. V lost 3 bases and J lost 1, with 14 bases in between. Germline V CDR1 and CDR2: SGDLS, YYNGEE. The CDR3 bases are TGTGCCAGCAGCGAAGGGGCAGGGGTGTCCTACGAGCAGTACTTC. Encoded protein: CASSEGAGVSYEQYF.

This clonotype was detected a few times. One end of the junction varies from germline; a read error may be responsible. The V call is TRBV5-1, the J call TRBJ2-5; TRBD1 might be the D (5 bases). The CDR3 runs to 15 residues. Germline V gives CDR1 SGHRS, CDR2 YFSETQ. CDR3 amino acids: CASSPGQFEEETQYF. Here the CDR3 DNA reads TGTGCCAGCAGCCCAGGACAATTTGAGGAAGAGACCCAGTACTTC. Drawing the rest from reference TRBV5-1 and TRBJ2-5, the complete variable domain is KAGVTQTPRYLIKTRGQQVTLSCSPISGHRSVSWYQQTPGQGLQFLFEYFSETQRNKGNFPGRFSGRQFSNSRSEMNVSTLELGDSALYLCASSPGQFEEETQYFGPGTRLLVL.

A few counts support this clonotype. The chain combines TRBV30 with TRBJ2-5; the match to TRBD1 covers 7 bases. This CDR3 has 11 residues. V lost 4 bases and J lost 4; bases outside the gene matches: 0. Germline CDR1 reads GTSNPN; CDR2 reads SVGIG (reference sequence). The DNA of the CDR3 is TGTGCCTGGACAGGGGGAGAGACCCAGTACTTC. Protein: CAWTGGETQYF.

This clonotype has more than one count but fewer than ten. This chain joins TRBV6-2 or TRBV6-3 and TRBJ2-2; D is tentatively TRBD1 or TRBD2 (5 bases each). Germline CDR1 and CDR2: MNHEY and SVGEGT. Trimming shortened V by 2 bases and J by 6 bases, and 7 bases separated the two germline ends. This CDR3 comprises 13 residues. This chain's CDR3 is CASSYTGPGELFF. The CDR3 coding sequence is TGTGCCAGCAGTTACACGGGGCCCGGGGAGCTGTTTTTT.

Comment on this clonotype: This sequence may be a read error, since a much larger clone differs from it by one base. The gene calls are TRBV4-1 and TRBJ2-2; D not certain. CDR3 length: 16 amino acids. Per the germline V gene, CDR1 is MGHRA and CDR2 is YSYEKL. V lost 0 bases and J 6 bases, leaving 14 bases between the germline ends. The CDR3 DNA sequence: TGCGCCAGCAGCCAAGACGTGGGTCGCTGCGCCGGGGAGCTGTTTTTT. Its translation is CASSQDVGRCAGELFF.

With respect to this clonotype: This may come from a read error, since a much larger clone is one base off. This chain connects TRBV6-1 to TRBJ2-1; tentative D call: TRBD1 (6 bases). The CDR3 loop spans 12 amino acids. The V gene's germline CDR1 is MNHNS and CDR2 SASEGT. This chain's CDR3 is CASSGTQGQQSF. The CDR3 DNA sequence: TGTGCCAGCAGTGGGACCCAGGGGCAGCAGTCCTTC.

The table lists this clonotype with many counts. CDR3 sequence reads: CASSRDRDISPLHF. CDR3 nucleotide sequence: TGTGCCAGCAGTAGGGACAGGGACATTTCACCCCTCCACTTT. The rearrangement joins TRBV7-6 to TRBJ1-6; the match to TRBD1 covers 9 bases. The V and J ends lost 6 bases and 9 bases, in that order; junction bases with no gene match: 6. The CDR3 runs 14 residues. From germline, CDR1 is SGHVS and CDR2 FNYEAQ. The complete variable domain, with remaining parts taken from reference TRBV7-6 and TRBJ1-6, reads GAGVSQSPRYKVTKRGQDVALRCDPISGHVSLYWYRQALGQGPEFLTYFNYEAQQDKSGLPNDRFSAERPEGSISTLTIQRTEQRDSAMYRCASSRDRDISPLHFGNGTRLTVT.